Only a few counts were recorded for the clone carrying this T cell receptor beta chain. All of the isolated RNA was reverse transcribed, so expressed TCRB transcripts were sequenced. The repertoire was sequenced with immunoSEQ multiplex PCR; TCRdb's copy has only in-frame clones and lacks some. The table has roughly 370,000 clones, over 11% seen once; the top ten hold under 0.04%. Purities over 98% were achieved in all sorted populations. This sample is part of a study of beta chain features in type 1 diabetes. Study overall: The samples had 100 million to 140 million sorted cells examined in all.

Germline CDR1 SGDLS, CDR2 YYNGEE. Trimming stripped 0 bases from V and 6 bases from J, with 11 bases between. CDR3 size: 14 residues. This chain links TRBV9 with TRBJ2-3; TRBD2 is a possible D gene (5 bases). The receptor was derived from a man aged 30 to 39 in good health. The specimen was naive CD4+ T cells from blood. The CDR3 reads CASSVEIARDTQYF. The CDR3 nucleotides are TGTGCCAGCAGCGTAGAAATAGCGAGGGATACGCAGTATTTT. The whole variable domain, filled in from reference TRBV9 and TRBJ2-3, reads DSGVTQTPKHLITATGQRVTLRCSPRSGDLSVYWYQQSLDQGLQFLIQYYNGEERAKGNILERFSAQQFPDLHSELNLSSLELGDSALYFCASSVEIARDTQYFGPGTRLTVL.